Listed below are T cell receptor beta chains from one sample, sequenced in a study of blood T cells in healthy people across ages. Via MiXCR, TCRdb re-called the 5' RACE reads, giving one row per CDR3 protein. The profile covers 1.5 million to 2 million distinct CDR3 sequences, with over 25% appearing a single time and around 7.7% taken by the ten largest. Sequencing used blood. The receptors derive from a woman under 40 in good health. Both conserved end residues are part of each CDR3. A D gene is named only where the DNA matches it firmly. Clone size is given for some rows only: seen once, a few or many times, or a class if the clone is expanded.

d_call	j_call	clone_size	v_call	cdr3_aa	cdr3_nt
TRBD2	TRBJ2-4	-	TRBV12-3/TRBV12-4	CASSLSSLAGLSNEQYF	TGTGCCAGCAGTTTATCTTCACTAGCGGGACTGAGCAATGAGCAGTACTTC
-	TRBJ2-3	-	TRBV20-1	CSARYFRPFSDTQYF	TGCAGTGCTAGATACTTCAGGCCCTTTTCAGATACGCAGTATTTT
-	TRBJ2-5	few	TRBV5-6	CASTLGADLETQYF	TGTGCCAGCACCCTGGGGGCAGATCTAGAGACCCAGTACTTC
TRBD1	TRBJ1-2	-	TRBV20-1	CSARDDREGCTF	TGCAGTGCTAGAGATGACAGGGAAGGCTGCACCTTC
-	TRBJ2-1	many	TRBV7-2	CASSSPRGQGYNEQFF	TGTGCCAGCAGCTCCCCACGGGGTCAAGGATACAATGAGCAGTTCTTC
-	TRBJ1-5	-	TRBV2	CASRKSQDQPQHF	TGTGCCAGCAGAAAAAGCCAGGATCAGCCCCAGCATTTT
-	TRBJ1-4	-	TRBV7-9	CASSPPGYEKLFF	TGTGCCAGCAGCCCGCCCGGGTATGAAAAACTGTTTTTT
TRBD2	TRBJ2-5	few	TRBV9	CASSRGLAGGMETQYF	TGTGCCAGCAGCAGAGGACTAGCGGGAGGGATGGAGACCCAGTACTTC
-	TRBJ2-3	-	TRBV7-2	CASSLASGAGESQYF	TGTGCCAGCAGCTTAGCGTCAGGCGCTGGTGAGTCGCAGTATTTT
TRBD1	TRBJ2-7	few	TRBV5-5	CASSYRDRVSEQYF	TGTGCCAGCAGCTACCGGGACAGGGTAAGCGAGCAGTACTTC
-	TRBJ2-3	few	TRBV3-1	CASSPTPGRVPQYF	TGTGCCAGCAGCCCAACCCCAGGACGGGTTCCGCAGTATTTT
TRBD2	TRBJ2-2	-	TRBV6-4	CASEREAGAGELFF	TGTGCCAGCGAGCGGGAGGCCGGTGCCGGGGAGCTGTTTTTT
TRBD1	TRBJ2-2	-	TRBV9	CASSVGLTGDTGELFF	TGTGCCAGCAGCGTAGGGTTGACAGGGGACACCGGGGAGCTGTTTTTT